The rows below give T cell receptor beta chains drawn from one sample of a study of blood T cell repertoires in COVID-19. Sequenced by immunoSEQ multiplex PCR; TCRdb stores in-frame clones only, minus some. Among over 250,000 clones, approximately 90% were seen once, and the ten largest hold roughly 2.5%. Sequencing used PBMCs or T cells enriched from blood (not recorded which). All receptors come from a woman aged 18-29 years who had recovered from COVID-19. The CDR3 runs from the conserved cysteine through the conserved F or W. D genes are given only for firm matches. A clone size is listed for some rows: how often the clone was seen (once, few, many), or a class if it is expanded.

>.|TRBV27|.|TRBJ2-1
CASSLLSMAGREQFF
TGTGCCAGCAGTCTGCTGAGTATGGCGGGCAGGGAGCAGTTCTTC
>.|TRBV7-9|TRBD1|TRBJ1-2
CASSPFTGTGGANYGYTF
TGTGCCAGCAGCCCCTTTACCGGGACAGGGGGCGCGAACTATGGCTACACCTTC
>.|TRBV5-1|.|TRBJ1-1
CASSLPLNTEAFF
TGCGCCAGCAGCTTGCCTCTGAACACTGAAGCTTTCTTT
>.|TRBV10-3|TRBD2|TRBJ2-3
CAISPTSGGRTTQYF
TGTGCCATCAGTCCCACTAGCGGGGGCCGGACGACGCAGTATTTT
>.|TRBV7-8|TRBD2|TRBJ2-3
CASSLDSGGAGSDTQYF
TGTGCCAGCAGTTTAGATAGCGGGGGGGCCGGATCAGATACGCAGTATTTT
>.|TRBV5-1|.|TRBJ1-5
CASSPLGEAQPQHF
TGCGCCAGCAGCCCCCTAGGGGAGGCTCAGCCCCAGCATTTT
>.|TRBV6-5|.|TRBJ1-3
CASSSEGLSGNTIYF
TGTGCCAGCAGTTCTGAGGGTCTATCTGGAAACACCATATATTTT
>.|TRBV19|TRBD1|TRBJ1-6
CASSIGTAEIEALHF
TGTGCCAGTAGTATCGGGACAGCAGAAATTGAGGCCCTCCACTTT
>once|TRBV24-1|TRBD1|TRBJ2-3
CATSDAGTGVDTQYF
TGTGCCACCAGTGATGCCGGGACAGGGGTAGATACGCAGTATTTT
>.|TRBV7-3|.|TRBJ2-1
CASSLIGGRDEQFF
TGTGCCAGCAGCTTAATAGGGGGAAGGGATGAGCAGTTCTTC
>.|TRBV11-2|.|TRBJ2-2
CASSLSPGRGLTGELFF
TGTGCCAGCAGCTTAAGTCCCGGCAGGGGCTTGACCGGGGAGCTGTTTTTT
>.|TRBV28|.|TRBJ2-7
CASKEDTGWQYF
TGTGCCAGTAAGGAAGACACCGGATGGCAGTACTTC
>.|TRBV3-1/TRBV3-2|.|TRBJ2-5
CASSRGETQYF
TGTGCCAGCAGCCGAGGGGAGACCCAGTACTTC
>.|TRBV6-5|TRBD2|TRBJ2-3
CALGSGGGKGDTQYF
TGTGCCTTGGGGAGTGGCGGGGGGAAGGGGGATACGCAGTATTTT
>.|TRBV19|.|TRBJ2-7
CASSISGVLYEQYF
TGTGCCAGTAGTATATCGGGGGTACTTTATGAGCAGTACTTC
>.|TRBV27|TRBD1|TRBJ2-7
CASSLYRTGLYEQYF
TGTGCCAGCAGTTTATACCGGACAGGGTTGTACGAGCAGTACTTC
>.|TRBV5-8|.|TRBJ1-5
CASSPVQGINQPQHF
TGTGCCAGCAGCCCGGTACAGGGAATCAATCAGCCCCAGCATTTT
>.|TRBV7-6|TRBD1|TRBJ2-5
CASSLFSGQGAQETQYF
TGTGCCAGCAGCTTGTTTTCAGGACAGGGGGCACAGGAGACCCAGTACTTC
>.|TRBV28|.|TRBJ2-1
CASSWQGGLSYEQFF
TGTGCCAGCAGTTGGCAGGGGGGACTTTCATATGAGCAGTTCTTC
>once|TRBV5-1|.|TRBJ1-6
CASSLVPRASSYNSPLHF
TGCGCCAGCAGCTTGGTGCCCAGGGCTAGCTCCTATAATTCACCCCTCCACTTT
>once|TRBV6-5|TRBD1|TRBJ2-5
CASAPGQGWETQYF
TGTGCCAGCGCGCCCGGACAGGGCTGGGAGACCCAGTACTTC
>.|TRBV10-1|TRBD1|TRBJ2-5
CASSESGTGRETQYF
TGCGCCAGCAGTGAGTCAGGGACAGGGAGAGAGACCCAGTACTTC
>once|TRBV5-1|.|TRBJ1-3
CASSLEPNGGNTIYF
TGCGCCAGCAGCTTGGAGCCGAACGGGGGAAACACCATATATTTT
>once|TRBV28|.|TRBJ1-1
CASSLGGADTEAFF
TGTGCCAGCAGTTTGGGGGGGGCTGATACTGAAGCTTTCTTT
>.|TRBV29-1|.|TRBJ1-2
CSVATRDIYGYTF
TGCAGCGTTGCAACCCGGGACATCTATGGCTACACCTTC
>.|TRBV3-1/TRBV3-2|.|TRBJ1-5
CASSPSDSNQPQHF
TGTGCCAGCAGCCCTAGTGATAGCAATCAGCCCCAGCATTTT
>.|TRBV28|.|TRBJ1-3
CASSWSSGNTIYF
TGTGCCAGCAGTTGGAGCTCTGGAAACACCATATATTTT
>once|TRBV28|TRBD2|TRBJ2-2
CASSFGRGGTGELFF
TGTGCCAGCAGTTTCGGTCGGGGGGGCACCGGGGAGCTGTTTTTT
>.|TRBV2|TRBD2|TRBJ2-3
CASSAGLAFSMAQYF
TGTGCCAGCAGTGCGGGACTAGCTTTCTCGATGGCGCAGTATTTT
>.|TRBV2|.|TRBJ1-1
CASSGDRNTEAFF
TGTGCCAGCAGTGGCGACAGGAACACTGAAGCTTTCTTT
>.|TRBV28|TRBD1|TRBJ1-2
CASRLQGIVGYGYTF
TGTGCCAGCAGACTACAGGGGATCGTAGGCTATGGCTACACCTTC
>few|TRBV3-1/TRBV3-2|.|TRBJ1-3
CASSHGGQDSGNTIYF
TGTGCCAGCAGCCATGGAGGGCAGGACTCTGGAAACACCATATATTTT
>few|TRBV10-1|TRBD2|TRBJ2-1
CASSPSGGNEQFF
TGCGCCAGCAGTCCTAGCGGGGGGAATGAGCAGTTCTTC
>once|TRBV28|TRBD1|TRBJ1-6
CASGTGGGSPLHF
TGTGCCAGCGGGACAGGGGGTGGTTCACCCCTCCACTTT
>once|TRBV7-9|TRBD2|TRBJ2-2
CASSFAGGGTGELFF
TGTGCCAGCAGCTTCGCGGGGGGCGGCACCGGGGAGCTGTTTTTT
>.|TRBV4-1|.|TRBJ1-5
CASSLGVSTSNQPQHF
TGCGCCAGCAGCCTAGGGGTCTCAACGAGCAATCAGCCCCAGCATTTT
>.|TRBV18|.|TRBJ1-2
CASSKDTGGYTF
TGTGCCAGCTCAAAGGACACCGGTGGCTACACCTTC
>.|TRBV19|.|TRBJ1-6
CASSSGGEISPLHF
TGTGCCAGTAGTAGTGGAGGAGAAATTTCACCCCTCCACTTT
>.|TRBV20-1|.|TRBJ2-3
CSAARDTQYF
TGCAGTGCTGCCCGGGATACGCAGTATTTT
>once|TRBV28|.|TRBJ2-2
CASSPLGTGRTGELFF
TGTGCCAGCAGTCCCTTGGGGACTGGTCGGACCGGGGAGCTGTTTTTT
>.|TRBV19|TRBD1|TRBJ1-5
CASRIRQGGPQHF
TGTGCCAGTAGAATTAGACAGGGCGGGCCCCAGCATTTT
>few|TRBV3-1/TRBV3-2|.|TRBJ2-5
CASSQDPWRSPHTDF
TGTGCCAGCAGCCAAGATCCTTGGCGGTCGCCGCACACGGACTTC
>.|TRBV11-2|TRBD2|TRBJ2-7
CASSPGLAGEQYF
TGTGCCAGCAGCCCGGGACTAGCCGGTGAGCAGTACTTC
>.|TRBV5-1|TRBD1|TRBJ1-1
CASSPGQGGWTEAFF
TGCGCCAGCAGCCCTGGACAGGGAGGATGGACTGAAGCTTTCTTT
>.|TRBV4-1|.|TRBJ1-2
CASSQVGEGARGYTF
TGCGCCAGCAGCCAAGTGGGGGAGGGTGCGCGTGGCTACACCTTC
>.|TRBV5-1|TRBD1|TRBJ1-5
CASSAGTGTSNQPQHF
TGCGCCAGCAGCGCCGGGACAGGTACTTCCAATCAGCCCCAGCATTTT
>.|TRBV4-1|.|TRBJ1-1
CASSHNRMNTEAFF
TGCGCCAGCAGCCATAACAGAATGAACACTGAAGCTTTCTTT
>.|TRBV9|TRBD2|TRBJ2-1
CASSVDGGDYNEQFF
TGTGCCAGCAGCGTAGACGGGGGGGACTACAATGAGCAGTTCTTC
>.|TRBV24-1|.|TRBJ1-1
CATSDLQQTVNTEAFF
TGTGCCACCAGTGATTTGCAGCAGACTGTGAACACTGAAGCTTTCTTT
>.|TRBV30|.|TRBJ1-2
CAWTRDFWGYTF
TGTGCCTGGACCAGGGACTTCTGGGGCTACACCTTC
>.|TRBV7-2|TRBD2|TRBJ2-2
CASSFWRGVWTGELFF
TGTGCCAGCAGCTTCTGGCGGGGGGTTTGGACCGGGGAGCTGTTTTTT
>few|TRBV12-5|.|TRBJ1-2
CASGILYGYTF
TGTGCTAGTGGTATCCTGTATGGCTACACCTTC
>.|TRBV19|.|TRBJ1-1
CASSIQVSRGDTEAFF
TGTGCCAGTAGTATTCAGGTATCCCGGGGTGACACTGAAGCTTTCTTT
>.|TRBV14|.|TRBJ1-6
CASSQETDNSPLHF
TGTGCCAGCAGCCAAGAAACTGATAATTCACCCCTCCACTTT
>.|TRBV2|TRBD2|TRBJ2-2
CASGQTSSQTGELFF
TGTGCCAGTGGTCAGACTAGCTCTCAGACCGGGGAGCTGTTTTTT